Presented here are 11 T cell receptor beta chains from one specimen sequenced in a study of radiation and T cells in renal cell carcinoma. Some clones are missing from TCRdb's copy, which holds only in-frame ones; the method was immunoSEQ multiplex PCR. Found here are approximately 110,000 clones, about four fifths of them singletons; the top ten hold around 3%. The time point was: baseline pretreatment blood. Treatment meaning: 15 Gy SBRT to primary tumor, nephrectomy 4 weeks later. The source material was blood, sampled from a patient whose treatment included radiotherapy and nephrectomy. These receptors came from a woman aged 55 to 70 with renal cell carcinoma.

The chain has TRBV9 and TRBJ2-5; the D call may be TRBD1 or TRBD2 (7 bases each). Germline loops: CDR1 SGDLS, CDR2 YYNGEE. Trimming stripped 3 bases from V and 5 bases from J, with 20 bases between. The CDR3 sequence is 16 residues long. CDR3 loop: CASSASGTDYVETQYF. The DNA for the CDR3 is TGTGCCAGCAGCGCCAGCGGGACAGATTACGTGGAGACCCAGTACTTC. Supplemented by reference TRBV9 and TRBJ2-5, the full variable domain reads DSGVTQTPKHLITATGQRVTLRCSPRSGDLSVYWYQQSLDQGLQFLIQYYNGEERAKGNILERFSAQQFPDLHSELNLSSLELGDSALYFCASSASGTDYVETQYFGPGTRLLVL.

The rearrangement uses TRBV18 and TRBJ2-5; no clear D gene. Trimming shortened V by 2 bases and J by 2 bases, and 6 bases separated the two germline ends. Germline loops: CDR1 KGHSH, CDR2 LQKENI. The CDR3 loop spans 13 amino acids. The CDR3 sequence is CASSPYQQETQYF. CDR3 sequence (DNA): TGTGCCAGCTCACCATACCAGCAAGAGACCCAGTACTTC.

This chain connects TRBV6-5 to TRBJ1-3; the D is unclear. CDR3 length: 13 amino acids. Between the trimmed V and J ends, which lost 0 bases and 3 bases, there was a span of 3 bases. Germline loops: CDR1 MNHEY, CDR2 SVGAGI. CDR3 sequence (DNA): TGTGCCAGCAGTTACTCGAATGGAAACACCATATATTTT. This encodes CASSYSNGNTIYF.

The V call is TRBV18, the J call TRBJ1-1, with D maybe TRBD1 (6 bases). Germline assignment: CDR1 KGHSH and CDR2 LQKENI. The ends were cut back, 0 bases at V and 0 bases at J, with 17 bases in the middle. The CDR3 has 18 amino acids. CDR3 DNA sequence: TGTGCCAGCTCACCACCGGGATCAGGGGCTATCATGAACACTGAAGCTTTCTTT. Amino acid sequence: CASSPPGSGAIMNTEAFF.

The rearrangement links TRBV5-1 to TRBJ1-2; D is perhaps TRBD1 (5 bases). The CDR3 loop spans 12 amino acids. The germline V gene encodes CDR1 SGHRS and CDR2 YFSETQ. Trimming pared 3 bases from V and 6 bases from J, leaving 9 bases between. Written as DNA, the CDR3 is TGCGCCAGCAGCTCCGGGGGGAATGGCTACACCTTC. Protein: CASSSGGNGYTF.

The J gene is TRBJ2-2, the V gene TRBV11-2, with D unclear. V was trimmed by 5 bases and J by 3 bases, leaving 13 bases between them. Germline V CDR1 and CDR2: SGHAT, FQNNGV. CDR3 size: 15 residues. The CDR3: CASSQEPSYTGELFF. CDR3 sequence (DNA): TGTGCCAGCAGCCAAGAGCCTAGTTACACCGGGGAGCTGTTTTTT.

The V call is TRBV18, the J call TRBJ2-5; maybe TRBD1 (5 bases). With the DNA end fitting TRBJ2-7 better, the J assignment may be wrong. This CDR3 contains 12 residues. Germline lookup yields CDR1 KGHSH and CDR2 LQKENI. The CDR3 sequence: CASSPDTYEQYF. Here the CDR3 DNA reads TGTGCCAGCTCACCGGACACCTACGAGCAGTACTTC.

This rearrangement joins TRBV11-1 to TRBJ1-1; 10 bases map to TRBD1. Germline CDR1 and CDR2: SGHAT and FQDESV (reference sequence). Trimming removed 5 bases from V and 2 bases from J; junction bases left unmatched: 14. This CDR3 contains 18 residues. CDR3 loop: CASSPAPWDRGLNTEAFF. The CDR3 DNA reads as TGTGCCAGCAGCCCCGCCCCGTGGGACAGGGGACTTAACACTGAAGCTTTCTTT.

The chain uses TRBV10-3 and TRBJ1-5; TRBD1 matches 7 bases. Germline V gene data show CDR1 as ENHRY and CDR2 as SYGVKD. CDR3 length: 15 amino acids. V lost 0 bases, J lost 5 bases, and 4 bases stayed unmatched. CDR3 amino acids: CAISESRDSYQPQHF. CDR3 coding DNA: TGTGCCATCAGTGAGTCGCGGGACAGTTATCAGCCCCAGCATTTT.

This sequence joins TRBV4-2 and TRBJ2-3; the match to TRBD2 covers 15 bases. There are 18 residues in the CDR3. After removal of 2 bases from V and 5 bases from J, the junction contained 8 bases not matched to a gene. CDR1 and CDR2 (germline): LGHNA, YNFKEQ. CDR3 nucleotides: TGTGCCAGCAGCCAACCCGGGACTAGCGGGGGGCCGGTAGATACGCAGTATTTT. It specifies CASSQPGTSGGPVDTQYF.

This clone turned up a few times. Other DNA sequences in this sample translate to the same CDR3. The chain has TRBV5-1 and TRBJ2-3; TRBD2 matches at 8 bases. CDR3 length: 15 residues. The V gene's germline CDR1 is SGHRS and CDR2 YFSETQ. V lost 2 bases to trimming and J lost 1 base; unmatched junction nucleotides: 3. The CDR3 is CASSLAGAGTDTQYF. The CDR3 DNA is TGCGCCAGCAGCTTAGCGGGAGCCGGCACAGATACGCAGTATTTT.